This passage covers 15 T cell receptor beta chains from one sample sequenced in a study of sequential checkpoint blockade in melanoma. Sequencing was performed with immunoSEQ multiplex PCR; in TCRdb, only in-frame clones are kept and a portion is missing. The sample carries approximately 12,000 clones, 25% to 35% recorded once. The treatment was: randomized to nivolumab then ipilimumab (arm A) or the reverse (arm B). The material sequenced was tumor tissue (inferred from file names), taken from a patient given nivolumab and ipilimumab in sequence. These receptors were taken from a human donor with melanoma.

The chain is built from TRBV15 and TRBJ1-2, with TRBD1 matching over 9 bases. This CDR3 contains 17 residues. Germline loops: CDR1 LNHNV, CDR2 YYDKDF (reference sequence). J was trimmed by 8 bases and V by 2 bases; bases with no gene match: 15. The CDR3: CATSRHLPGQGVEGYTF. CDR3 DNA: TGTGCCACCAGCAGACATCTCCCGGGACAGGGAGTAGAAGGCTACACCTTC.

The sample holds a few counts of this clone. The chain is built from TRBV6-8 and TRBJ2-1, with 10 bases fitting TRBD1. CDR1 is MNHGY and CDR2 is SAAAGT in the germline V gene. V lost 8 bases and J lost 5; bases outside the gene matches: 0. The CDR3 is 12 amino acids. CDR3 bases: TGTGCCAGCGGGACAGGGGACAATGAGCAGTTCTTC. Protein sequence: CASGTGDNEQFF.

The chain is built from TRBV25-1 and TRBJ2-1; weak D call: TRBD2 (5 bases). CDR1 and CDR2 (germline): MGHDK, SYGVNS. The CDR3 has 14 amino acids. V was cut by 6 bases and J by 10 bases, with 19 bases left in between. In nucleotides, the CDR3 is TGTGCCAGCAGCCGGGAAGGCGGGTACGGCGAGCAGTTCTTC. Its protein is CASSREGGYGEQFF. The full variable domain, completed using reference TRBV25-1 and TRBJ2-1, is EADIYQTPRYLVIGTGKKITLECSQTMGHDKMYWYQQDPGMELHLIHYSYGVNSTEKGDLSSESTVSRIRTEHFPLTLESARPSHTSQYLCASSREGGYGEQFFGPGTRLTVL.

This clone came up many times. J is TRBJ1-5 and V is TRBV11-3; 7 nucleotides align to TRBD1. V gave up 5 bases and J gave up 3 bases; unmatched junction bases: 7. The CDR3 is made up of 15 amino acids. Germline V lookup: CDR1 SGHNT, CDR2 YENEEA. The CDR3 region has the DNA TGTGCCAGCAGCCCCGAGGGGGCAACCAATCAGCCCCAGCATTTT. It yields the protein CASSPEGATNQPQHF. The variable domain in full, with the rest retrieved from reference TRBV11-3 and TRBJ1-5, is EAGVVQSPRYKIIEKKQPVAFWCNPISGHNTLYWYLQNLGQGPELLIRYENEEAVDDSQLPKDRFSAERLKGVDSTLKIQPAELGDSAVYLCASSPEGATNQPQHFGDGTRLSIL.

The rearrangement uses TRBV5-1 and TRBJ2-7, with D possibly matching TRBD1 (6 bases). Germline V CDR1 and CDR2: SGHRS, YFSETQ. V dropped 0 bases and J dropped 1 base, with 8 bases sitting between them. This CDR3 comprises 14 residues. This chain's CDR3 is CASSLVQGSYEQYF. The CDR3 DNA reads TGCGCCAGCAGCTTGGTACAGGGATCCTACGAGCAGTACTTC.

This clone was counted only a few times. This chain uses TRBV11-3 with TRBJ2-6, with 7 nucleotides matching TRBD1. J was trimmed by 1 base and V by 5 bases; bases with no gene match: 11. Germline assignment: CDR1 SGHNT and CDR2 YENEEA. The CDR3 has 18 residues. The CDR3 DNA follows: TGTGCCAGCAGCCCGCTGACAGGGCTCTCATCTGGGGCCAACGTCCTGACTTTC. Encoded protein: CASSPLTGLSSGANVLTF.

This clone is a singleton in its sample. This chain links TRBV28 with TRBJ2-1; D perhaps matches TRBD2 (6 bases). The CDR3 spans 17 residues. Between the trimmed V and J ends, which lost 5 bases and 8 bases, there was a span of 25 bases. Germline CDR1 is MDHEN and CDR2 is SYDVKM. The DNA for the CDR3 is TGTGCCAGCAGTCCCCTCTTGAGGGCGGGAAGGTGGGATGAGCAGTTCTTC. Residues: CASSPLLRAGRWDEQFF.

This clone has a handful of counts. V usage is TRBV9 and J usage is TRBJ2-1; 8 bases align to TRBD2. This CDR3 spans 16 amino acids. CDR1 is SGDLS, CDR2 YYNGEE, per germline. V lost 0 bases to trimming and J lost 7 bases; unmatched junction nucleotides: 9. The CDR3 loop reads CASSVVSAGGINEQFF. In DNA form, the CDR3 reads TGTGCCAGCAGCGTAGTTTCGGCGGGAGGAATAAATGAGCAGTTCTTC.

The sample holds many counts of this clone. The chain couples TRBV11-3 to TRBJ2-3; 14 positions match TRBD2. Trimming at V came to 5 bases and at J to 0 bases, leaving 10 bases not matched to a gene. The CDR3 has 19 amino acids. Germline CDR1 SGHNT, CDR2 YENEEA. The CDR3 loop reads CASSPGLAGARLSTDTQYF. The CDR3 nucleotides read TGTGCCAGCAGCCCGGGACTAGCGGGAGCCCGACTAAGCACAGATACGCAGTATTTT.

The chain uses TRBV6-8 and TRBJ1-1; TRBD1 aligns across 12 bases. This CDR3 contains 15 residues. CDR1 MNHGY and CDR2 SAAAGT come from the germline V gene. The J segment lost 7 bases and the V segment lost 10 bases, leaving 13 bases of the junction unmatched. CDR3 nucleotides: TGTGCCATCGGGGACAAGGGACAGGGGGCAAATGAAGCTTTCTTT. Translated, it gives CAIGDKGQGANEAFF.

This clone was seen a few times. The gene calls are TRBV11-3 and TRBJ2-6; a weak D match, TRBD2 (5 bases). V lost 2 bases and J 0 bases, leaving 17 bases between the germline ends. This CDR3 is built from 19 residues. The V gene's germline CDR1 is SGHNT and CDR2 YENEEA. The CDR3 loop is CASSLITGFGFSGANVLTF. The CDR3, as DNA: TGTGCCAGCAGCTTAATTACGGGATTTGGTTTCTCTGGGGCCAACGTCCTGACTTTC.

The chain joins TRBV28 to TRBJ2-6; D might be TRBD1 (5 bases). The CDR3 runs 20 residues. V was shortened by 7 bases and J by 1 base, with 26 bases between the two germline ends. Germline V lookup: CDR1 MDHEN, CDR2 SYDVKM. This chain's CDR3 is CASKTVHARRFYSGANVLTF. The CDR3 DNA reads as TGTGCCAGCAAGACAGTTCACGCTAGACGATTCTATTCTGGGGCCAACGTCCTGACTTTC.

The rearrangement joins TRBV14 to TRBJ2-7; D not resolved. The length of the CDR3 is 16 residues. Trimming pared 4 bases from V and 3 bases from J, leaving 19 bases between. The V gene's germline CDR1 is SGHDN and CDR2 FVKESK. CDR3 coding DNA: TGTGCCAGCAGCCGAGTGGCCGGCCGAGCCCACTACGAGCAGTACTTC. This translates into CASSRVAGRAHYEQYF.

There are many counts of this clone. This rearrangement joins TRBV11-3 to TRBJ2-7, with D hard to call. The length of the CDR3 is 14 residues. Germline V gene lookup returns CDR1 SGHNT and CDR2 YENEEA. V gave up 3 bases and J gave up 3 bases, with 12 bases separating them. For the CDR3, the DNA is TGTGCCAGCAGCTTGGTTCGCAGACTCTACGAGCAGTACTTC. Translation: CASSLVRRLYEQYF.

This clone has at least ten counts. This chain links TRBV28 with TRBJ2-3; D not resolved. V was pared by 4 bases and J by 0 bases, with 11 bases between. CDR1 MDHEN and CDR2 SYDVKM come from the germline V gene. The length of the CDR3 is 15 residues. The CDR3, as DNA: TGTGCCAGCAGTTATTATCGCCCTAGCACAGATACGCAGTATTTT. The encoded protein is CASSYYRPSTDTQYF. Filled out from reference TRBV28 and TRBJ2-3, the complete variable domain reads DVKVTQSSRYLVKRTGEKVFLECVQDMDHENMFWYRQDPGLGLRLIYFSYDVKMKEKGDIPEGYSVSREKKERFSLILESASTNQTSMYLCASSYYRPSTDTQYFGPGTRLTVL.